This is a list of T cell receptor beta chains from one sample in a study of blood T cell repertoires in COVID-19. The method was immunoSEQ multiplex PCR; TCRdb's version includes in-frame clones alone and lacks a portion of them. The sample shows 250,000 to 350,000 clones, approximately 85% of them seen only once. Sequencing input: peripheral blood. The source of these receptors is a human donor with COVID-19, enrolled during active disease. The donor label of this sample is uncertain. The CDR3 runs from the conserved cysteine through the conserved F or W. Size values are once, few and many counts, or a class for expanded clones, and some rows have none.

abundance	v_gene	j_gene	CDR3aa
NA	TRBV10-3	TRBJ2-1	CAISTGVVYNEQFF
NA	TRBV11-3	TRBJ2-3	CASSLRRGVLGDTQYF
few	TRBV30	TRBJ1-2	CAWSPGYGYTF
once	TRBV11-3	TRBJ2-5	CASSSGQRYQETQYF
NA	TRBV7-3	TRBJ1-5	CASSNSRDQPQHF
NA	TRBV4-1	TRBJ1-4	CASSQDSLASEKLFF
NA	TRBV18	TRBJ2-3	CASSPIRTGGDHTDTQYF
NA	TRBV7-9	TRBJ2-7	CASSSGREAYEQYF
once	TRBV18	TRBJ1-2	CASSPRTLSNYGCTF
NA	TRBV19	TRBJ2-1	CASSPREAYNEQFF
NA	TRBV18	TRBJ1-1	CASSPRRQGGGYTEAFF
NA	TRBV28	TRBJ1-6	CASSQPGGNSPLHF
NA	TRBV4-3	TRBJ1-1	CASSHDRGNTEAFF
few	TRBV30	TRBJ1-5	CAWSGDSGGQPQHF
NA	TRBV2	TRBJ2-7	CASSGGTSGRERYSYEQYF
NA	TRBV12-3/TRBV12-4	TRBJ2-7	CASKNSGSSEQYF
once	TRBV6-5	TRBJ2-5	CASSFSWGLGETQYF
few	TRBV19	TRBJ1-5	CASSPNNQPQHF
NA	TRBV7-6	TRBJ1-2	CASSLAGTGNGYTF
NA	TRBV7-2	TRBJ2-5	CASSFGGEGETQYF
NA	TRBV5-1	TRBJ1-1	CASSPQGAGDEAFF
NA	TRBV6-1	TRBJ2-2	CASSEARSGLTGELFF
few	TRBV3-1/TRBV3-2	TRBJ1-2	CASSQASRGYTF
NA	TRBV28	TRBJ1-1	CASSGAGRTWDTEAFF
NA	TRBV2	TRBJ2-3	CASTTNSGAGTDTQYF
NA	TRBV5-1	TRBJ1-2	CASSSGQYNYGYTF
NA	TRBV5-5	TRBJ2-7	CASSADRASGSYEQYF
once	TRBV3-1/TRBV3-2	TRBJ1-4	CASSQEDRGPWEKLFF
NA	TRBV30	TRBJ1-5	CAWSVLRSGDQPQHF
once	TRBV19	TRBJ1-5	CASSIDSRGHQPQHF
many	TRBV2	TRBJ1-5	CASSDRNQPQHF
NA	TRBV5-4	TRBJ2-5	CASSPTRQGEETQYF
once	TRBV6-5	TRBJ2-1	CASTSLAGGANEQFF
NA	TRBV4-2	TRBJ1-2	CASSQEYSRNYGYTF
NA	TRBV6-5	TRBJ1-3	CASSYRGSGNTIYF
NA	TRBV27	TRBJ2-1	CASSFGGSSYNEQFF
once	TRBV20-1	TRBJ2-1	CSASLGYNEQFF
NA	TRBV30	TRBJ1-5	CAWSPGSQTNSNQPQHF
NA	TRBV5-1	TRBJ2-7	CASSLAWTGAYEQYF
once	TRBV19	TRBJ1-5	CASSMGGQPQHF
NA	TRBV10-2	TRBJ2-7	CASSELAGGPYSYEQYF
NA	TRBV7-3	TRBJ2-7	CASSLNGGTGYEQYF
NA	TRBV2	TRBJ2-3	CASSERGLAKKYGTDTQYF
NA	TRBV12-3/TRBV12-4	TRBJ1-2	CASSTDTRYTF
NA	TRBV9	TRBJ2-2	CASSVGLGAPGELFF
NA	TRBV29-1	TRBJ1-2	CSVVNLNYGYTF
NA	TRBV5-4	TRBJ2-3	CASSLPTAGGLRDTQYF
few	TRBV2	TRBJ1-4	CASSETNLGKLFF
NA	TRBV9	TRBJ2-1	CASSVVIASSYNEQFF
NA	TRBV30	TRBJ2-2	CAWSPGMGLRGRGELFF
few	TRBV19	TRBJ1-1	CVTMGGTEAFF